The clone carrying this T cell receptor (beta chain) came up a few times. What it binds is unknown. This sample was taken from a study of metastatic and nonmetastatic thyroid tumors. Whole-study context: Malignant and benign thyroid patients had repertoires compared in peripheral blood and tumor or nodule tissue. Study-wide findings and caveats: Compared with benign nodules, malignant thyroid tumors were reported to have significantly higher TCR beta diversity in both blood and tumor.

Per the original data handling: The study built a papillary thyroid cancer distant-metastasis classifier from CDR3 differences across clinicopathological groups. TCRdb reprocessed the PCR reads via MiXCR. What appears here as the V and J calls and clone size reflects TCRdb's work, not the paper's. Found here are about 15,000 clones, 22% of them singletons; the top ten hold just over 20%. Thyroid surgery was preceded by no treatment in any patient. The ends lost 3 bases at V and 4 bases at J; junction bases unmatched: 7. This CDR3 contains 16 residues. Germline V gene sequence: CDR1 MRHNA, CDR2 SNTAGT.

V usage is TRBV6-4 and J usage is TRBJ2-2; 8 nucleotides line up with TRBD2. Sequenced: adjacent normal tissue. This receptor was identified in a female donor with papillary thyroid cancer or a benign thyroid nodule (not recorded which). Some clones in this sample may be carry-over from other donors' samples. The CDR3, as DNA: TGTGCCAGCAGTGAGGGAGCGGGAGAGCCCACCGGGGAGCTGTTTTTT. The encoded protein is CASSEGAGEPTGELFF.